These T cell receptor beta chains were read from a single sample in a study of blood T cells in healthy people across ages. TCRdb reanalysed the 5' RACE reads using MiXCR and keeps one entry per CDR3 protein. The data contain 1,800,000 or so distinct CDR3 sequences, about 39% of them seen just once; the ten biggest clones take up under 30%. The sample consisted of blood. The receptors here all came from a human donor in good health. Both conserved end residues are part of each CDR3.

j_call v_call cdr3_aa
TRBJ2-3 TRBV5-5 CASSLGRTGLAGGLTDTQYF
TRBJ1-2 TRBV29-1 CSVADMYGYTF
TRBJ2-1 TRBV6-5 CASSQSPWSTYNEQFF
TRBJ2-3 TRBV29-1 CSVEASGGAFTDTQYF
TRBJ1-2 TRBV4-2 CASSQGDSPFYGYTF
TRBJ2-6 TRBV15 CATSRLLSGVPLSSGANVLTF
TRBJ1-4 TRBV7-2 CASSLWGGKLFF
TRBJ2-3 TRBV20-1 CSARGGLAGADTQYF
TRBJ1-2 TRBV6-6 CASLPRTDTYGYTF
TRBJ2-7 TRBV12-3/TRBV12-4 CASKIAGGYEQYF
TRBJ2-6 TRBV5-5 CASSLVPLSSGANVLTF
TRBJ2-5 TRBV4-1 CTSSQGLTSALQETQYF
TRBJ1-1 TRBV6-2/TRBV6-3 CASSYSRPQGNTEAFF
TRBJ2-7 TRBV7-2 CASSLTSLWDKGHEQYF
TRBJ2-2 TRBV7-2 CASSPRTSGGAGELFF
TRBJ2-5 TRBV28 CAIGTVRDQYF
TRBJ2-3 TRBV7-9 CASSLMKGQQETQYF
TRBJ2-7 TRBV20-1 CSSSYRGSSYEQYF
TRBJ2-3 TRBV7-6 CASSPLAGGHVDTQYF
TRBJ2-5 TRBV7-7 CASSVRTSGGQETQYF
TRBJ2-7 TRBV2 CASWSGGPHYEQYF
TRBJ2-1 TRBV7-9 CASSRPGQGSYPYNEQFF
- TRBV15 CATSSPGGGWNEQYF
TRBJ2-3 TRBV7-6 CASSLITASTDTQYF
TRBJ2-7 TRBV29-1 CSVAGVSSYEQYF
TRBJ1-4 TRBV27 CASSHGDANEKLFF
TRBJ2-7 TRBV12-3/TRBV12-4 CASTSTGQAYEQYF
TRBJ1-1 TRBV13 CASSFRDREGTEAFF
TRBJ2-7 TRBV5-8 CASIQGVGFLYEQYF
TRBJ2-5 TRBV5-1 CASSLVRTQETQYF
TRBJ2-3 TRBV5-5 CASSRRLAPGMTDTQYF
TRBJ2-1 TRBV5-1 CASSLGGQVSYSFF
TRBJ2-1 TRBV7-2 CASSWDRDRVHNEQFF
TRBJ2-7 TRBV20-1 CSARQVLTYEQYF
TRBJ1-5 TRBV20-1 CSARDAAGAYQPQHF
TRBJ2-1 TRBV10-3 CAISDVHNEQFF
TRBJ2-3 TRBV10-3 CAISVGDRIRDTQYF
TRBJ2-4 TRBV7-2 CASVLLAKNIQYF
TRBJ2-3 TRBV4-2 CASSQEAGGPPDTQYF
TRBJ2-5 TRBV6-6 CASSYSDREETQYF
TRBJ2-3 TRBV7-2 CASSIHISAGTQYF
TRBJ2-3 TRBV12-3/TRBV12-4 CASSSLTSGNADTQYF
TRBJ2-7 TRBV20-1 CSAKTHLPTYEQYF
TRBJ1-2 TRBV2 CASSDAREDGYTF
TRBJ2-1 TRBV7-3 CASSPPGDRGNEQFF
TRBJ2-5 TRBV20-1 CSARGSGTQETQYF
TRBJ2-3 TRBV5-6 CASSVARDWSTDTQYF
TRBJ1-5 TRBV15 CATSSPQGLFQPQHF
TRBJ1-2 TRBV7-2 CASRATPGGYTF